The rows below give T cell receptor beta chains drawn from one sample of a study of technical replicates of blood from a handful of donors. Assay: immunoSEQ multiplex PCR; the TCRdb copy retains only in-frame clones and omits some. The sample carries roughly 51,000 clones, approximately 92% recorded once. The sequenced sample consisted of PBMCs. The origin of the receptors is a human donor in good health. Some clones in this sample may be carry-over from other donors' samples. Each CDR3 is given with its conserved first and last residue. The order of the fields is clone size, D gene, V gene, J gene, CDR3 DNA, CDR3 protein. The D gene is left open where the match is weak. Expanded clones get a size class; other rows say once, few or many, or leave the size out.

.,.,TRBV9,TRBJ2-2,TGTGCCAGCGACCACGGGGCCGGGGAGCTGTTTTTT,CASDHGAGELFF
.,.,TRBV5-6,TRBJ2-1,TGTGCCAGCAGTATCCGGAGTTTCTACAATGAGCAGTTCTTC,CASSIRSFYNEQFF
.,TRBD1,TRBV28,TRBJ1-3,TGTGCCAGCAGTCCGACTAAGACAGGGGCGGGAAACACCATATATTTT,CASSPTKTGAGNTIYF
.,.,TRBV19,TRBJ2-7,TGTGCCAGTAGCACCACACAGGGCTCGGGCGAGCAGTACTTC,CASSTTQGSGEQYF
.,.,TRBV6-1,TRBJ1-2,TGTGCCAGCAATGGCGGTGGCTACACCTTC,CASNGGGYTF
.,TRBD2,TRBV7-2,TRBJ2-7,TGTGCCAGCAGCTTAGAACTAGCGGGCACCTACGAGCAGTACTTC,CASSLELAGTYEQYF
.,TRBD1,TRBV7-3,TRBJ1-2,TGTGCCAGCAGCGCAACAGGGGACCCAGGCTATGGCTACACCTTC,CASSATGDPGYGYTF
.,TRBD2,TRBV10-3,TRBJ2-5,TGTGCCATCCGACTCCGCTTACCGGGACTAGTAACAGAGACCCAGTACTTC,CAIRLRLPGLVTETQYF
.,.,TRBV19,TRBJ1-6,TGTGCCAGTAGTATTGGAACTACACCCCTCCACTTT,CASSIGTTPLHF
.,.,TRBV6-5,TRBJ2-7,TGTGCCAGCAGGAGCCCGGGATCCTTGGCCTACGAGCAGTACTTC,CASRSPGSLAYEQYF
.,TRBD2,TRBV29-1,TRBJ2-3,TGCAGCGCGTTCGGAGGAGCGGGAGGAGATACGCAGTATTTT,CSAFGGAGGDTQYF
.,TRBD2,TRBV5-4,TRBJ2-7,TGTGCCAGCAGCTTGGGGGGACTAGCGGGATCCTACGAGCAGTACTTC,CASSLGGLAGSYEQYF
.,.,TRBV7-2,TRBJ2-7,TGTGCCAGCAGCTTAGCCACGGACAGAACCTACGAGCAGTACTTC,CASSLATDRTYEQYF
.,.,TRBV2,TRBJ2-2,TGTGCCAGCAGTGAAGTATGGCGGAGGGCAGCCGGGGAGCTGTTTTTT,CASSEVWRRAAGELFF
.,TRBD2,TRBV19,TRBJ2-3,TGTGCCAGTACGGAGGCGGGGGGCCCAGATACGCAGTATTTT,CASTEAGGPDTQYF
.,TRBD1,TRBV11-1,TRBJ1-1,TGTGCCAGCAGCTCCGGGACAGGGGTAAATGTCAACACTGAAGCTTTCTTT,CASSSGTGVNVNTEAFF
once,.,TRBV10-3,TRBJ2-7,TGTGCCATCAGTGGACAGCTATTAGGGACTTACGAGCAGTACTTC,CAISGQLLGTYEQYF
.,TRBD2,TRBV2,TRBJ2-1,TGTGCCAGCAGGGGACTAGCCTGGGAGCAGTTCTTC,CASRGLAWEQFF
once,.,TRBV6-5,TRBJ1-6,TGTGCCAGCAGTTATTTGCCAGTTAATTCACCCCTCCACTTT,CASSYLPVNSPLHF
few,TRBD2,TRBV9,TRBJ2-7,TGTGCCAGCAGCGCGGGGACTAGCGGCACCTACGAGCAGTACTTC,CASSAGTSGTYEQYF
.,.,TRBV7-9,TRBJ2-2,TGTGCCAGCAGCTTCTTGGAAGGGGGAGTCGGGGAGCTGTTTTTT,CASSFLEGGVGELFF
few,.,TRBV30,TRBJ2-7,TGTGCCTGGGGCGCGGGGTGGGTTACCGAGCAGTACTTC,CAWGAGWVTEQYF
.,.,TRBV27,TRBJ2-1,TGTGCCAGCAGTTTAGCGGCACTACATCCAAGCTACAATGAGCAGTTCTTC,CASSLAALHPSYNEQFF
.,TRBD2,TRBV15,TRBJ2-1,TGTGCCACCAGCAGAGTGTTTAGCGGGACCGACAATGAGCAGTTCTTC,CATSRVFSGTDNEQFF
.,TRBD1,TRBV11-2,TRBJ1-2,TGTGCCAGCAGCTTAACCGGGACAGGGGATGGCTACACCTTC,CASSLTGTGDGYTF
.,.,TRBV5-6,TRBJ2-7,TGTGCCAGCAGCTTGTCTCACGAGCAGTACTTC,CASSLSHEQYF
.,.,TRBV9,TRBJ2-3,TGTGCCAGCAGCCCAAGGGCCTCAGGGGATACGCAGTATTTT,CASSPRASGDTQYF
.,.,TRBV5-4,TRBJ2-7,TGTGCCAGCAGCGGAGCGCAATTGAACCCCTACGAGCAGTACTTC,CASSGAQLNPYEQYF